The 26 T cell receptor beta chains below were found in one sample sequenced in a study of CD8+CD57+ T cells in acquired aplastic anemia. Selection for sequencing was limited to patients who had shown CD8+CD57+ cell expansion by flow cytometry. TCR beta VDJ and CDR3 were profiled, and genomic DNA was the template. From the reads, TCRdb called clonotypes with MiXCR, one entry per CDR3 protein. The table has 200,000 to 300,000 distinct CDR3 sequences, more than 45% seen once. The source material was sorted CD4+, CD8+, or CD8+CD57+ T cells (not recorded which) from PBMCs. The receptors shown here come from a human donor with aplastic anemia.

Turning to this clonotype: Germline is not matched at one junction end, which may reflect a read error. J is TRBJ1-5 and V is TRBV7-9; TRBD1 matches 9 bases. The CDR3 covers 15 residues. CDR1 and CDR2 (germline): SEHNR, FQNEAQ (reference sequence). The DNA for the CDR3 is TGTGCCGGCAGTCCCGGGACAGGGTCCAATCAGCCCCAGCATTTT. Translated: CAGSPGTGSNQPQHF.

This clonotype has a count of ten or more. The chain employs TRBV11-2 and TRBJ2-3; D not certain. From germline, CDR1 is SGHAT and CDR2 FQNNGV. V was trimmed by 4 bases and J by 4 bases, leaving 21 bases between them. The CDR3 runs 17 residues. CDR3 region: CASSSVTMLPDPDTQYF. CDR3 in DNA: TGTGCCAGCAGCTCCGTAACGATGCTCCCGGACCCAGATACGCAGTATTTT.

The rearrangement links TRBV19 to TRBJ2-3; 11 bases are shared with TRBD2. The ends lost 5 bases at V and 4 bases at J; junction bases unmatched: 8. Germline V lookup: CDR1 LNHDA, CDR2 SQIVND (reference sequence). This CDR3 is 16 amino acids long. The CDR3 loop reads CASSPGTSGGPDTQYF. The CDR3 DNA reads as TGTGCCAGTAGTCCCGGGACTAGCGGCGGGCCAGATACGCAGTATTTT.

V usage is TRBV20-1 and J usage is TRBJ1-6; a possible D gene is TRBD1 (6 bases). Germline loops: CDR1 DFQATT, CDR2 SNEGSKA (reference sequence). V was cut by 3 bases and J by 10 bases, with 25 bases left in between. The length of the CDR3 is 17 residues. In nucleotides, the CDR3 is TGCAGTGCTAGGCCCCTGGGGACACCCAGAGAGGGATCACCCCTCCACTTT. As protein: CSARPLGTPREGSPLHF.

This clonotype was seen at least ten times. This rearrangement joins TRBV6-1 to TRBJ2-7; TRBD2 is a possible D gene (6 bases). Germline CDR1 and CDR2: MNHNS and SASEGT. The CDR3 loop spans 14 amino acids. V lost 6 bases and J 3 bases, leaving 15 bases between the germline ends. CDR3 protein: CASRARDFGYEQYF. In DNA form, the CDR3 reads TGTGCCAGCAGGGCCCGGGACTTTGGCTACGAGCAGTACTTC.

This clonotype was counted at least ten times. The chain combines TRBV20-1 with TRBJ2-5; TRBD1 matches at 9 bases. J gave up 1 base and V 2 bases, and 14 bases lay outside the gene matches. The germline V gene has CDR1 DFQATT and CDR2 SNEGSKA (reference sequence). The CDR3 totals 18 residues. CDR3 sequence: CSARPRTGVVFLQETQYF. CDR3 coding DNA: TGCAGTGCTAGACCACGGACAGGGGTAGTTTTTCTCCAAGAGACCCAGTACTTC.

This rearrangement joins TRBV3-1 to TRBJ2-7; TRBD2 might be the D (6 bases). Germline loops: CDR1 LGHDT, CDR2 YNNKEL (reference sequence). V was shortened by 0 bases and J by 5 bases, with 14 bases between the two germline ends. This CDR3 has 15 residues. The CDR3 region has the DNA TGTGCCAGCAGCCAAGATCACAGGAGGGTCGACGAGCAGTACTTC. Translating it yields CASSQDHRRVDEQYF.

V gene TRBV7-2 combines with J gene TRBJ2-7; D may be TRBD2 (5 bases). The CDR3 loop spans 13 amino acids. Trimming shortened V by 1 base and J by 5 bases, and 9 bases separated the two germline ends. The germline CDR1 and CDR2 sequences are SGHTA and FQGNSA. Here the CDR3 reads CASSLVSGDEQYF. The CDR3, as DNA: TGTGCCAGCAGCTTAGTGTCCGGGGACGAGCAGTACTTC. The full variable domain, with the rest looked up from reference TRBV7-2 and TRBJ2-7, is GAGVSQSPSNKVTEKGKDVELRCDPISGHTALYWYRQSLGQGLEFLIYFQGNSAPDKSGLPSDRFSAERTGGSVSTLTIQRTQQEDSAVYLCASSLVSGDEQYFGPGTRLTVT.

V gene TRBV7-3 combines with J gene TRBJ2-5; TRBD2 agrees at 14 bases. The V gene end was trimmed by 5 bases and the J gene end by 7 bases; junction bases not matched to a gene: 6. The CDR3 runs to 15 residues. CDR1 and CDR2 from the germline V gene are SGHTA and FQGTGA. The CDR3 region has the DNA TGTGCCAGCAGCCCGGGACTAGCGGGAGCGGTGACCCAGTACTTC. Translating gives CASSPGLAGAVTQYF.

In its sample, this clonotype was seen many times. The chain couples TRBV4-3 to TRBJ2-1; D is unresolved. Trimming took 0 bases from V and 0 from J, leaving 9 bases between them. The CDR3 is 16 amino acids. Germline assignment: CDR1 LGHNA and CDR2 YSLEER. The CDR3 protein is CASSQDDRHSYNEQFF. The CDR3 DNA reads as TGCGCCAGCAGCCAAGACGACCGACACTCCTACAATGAGCAGTTCTTC.

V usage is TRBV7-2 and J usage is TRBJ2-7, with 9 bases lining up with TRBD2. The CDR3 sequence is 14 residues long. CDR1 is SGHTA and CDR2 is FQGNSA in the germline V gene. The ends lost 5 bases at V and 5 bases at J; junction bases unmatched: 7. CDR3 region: CASSHPSGVNEQYF. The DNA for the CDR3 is TGTGCCAGCAGCCACCCTAGCGGGGTAAACGAGCAGTACTTC. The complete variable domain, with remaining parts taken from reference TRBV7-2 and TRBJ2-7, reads GAGVSQSPSNKVTEKGKDVELRCDPISGHTALYWYRQSLGQGLEFLIYFQGNSAPDKSGLPSDRFSAERTGGSVSTLTIQRTQQEDSAVYLCASSHPSGVNEQYFGPGTRLTVT.

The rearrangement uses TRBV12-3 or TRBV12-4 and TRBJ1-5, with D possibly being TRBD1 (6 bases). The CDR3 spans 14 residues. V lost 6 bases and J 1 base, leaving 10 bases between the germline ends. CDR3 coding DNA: TGTGCCAGCAGCCAACAGGGAAGCAATCAGCCCCAGCATTTT. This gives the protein CASSQQGSNQPQHF.

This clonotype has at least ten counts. In nucleotides, the CDR3 is TGTGCCAGCAGTTTATATTCTAGCAATCAGCCCCAGCATTTT. It encodes CASSLYSSNQPQHF. The chain joins TRBV12-3 or TRBV12-4 to TRBJ1-5; no definite D call. The CDR3 covers 14 residues. V lost 2 bases to trimming and J lost 0 bases, with 5 bases between them.

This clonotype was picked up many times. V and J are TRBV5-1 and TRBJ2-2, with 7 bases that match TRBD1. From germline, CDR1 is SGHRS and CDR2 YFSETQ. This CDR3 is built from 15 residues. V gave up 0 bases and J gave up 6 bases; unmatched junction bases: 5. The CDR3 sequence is CASSLETGHSGELFF. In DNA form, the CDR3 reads TGCGCCAGCAGCTTGGAGACAGGGCATTCCGGGGAGCTGTTTTTT.

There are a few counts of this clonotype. The CDR3 region is CASSSTSGGSTDTQYF. DNA of the CDR3: TGTGCCAGCAGTTCTACTAGCGGGGGGTCTACAGATACGCAGTATTTT. This rearrangement joins TRBV12-3 or TRBV12-4 to TRBJ2-3; 12 bases match TRBD2. The CDR3 has 16 amino acids. The ends lost 4 bases at V and 3 bases at J; junction bases unmatched: 5.

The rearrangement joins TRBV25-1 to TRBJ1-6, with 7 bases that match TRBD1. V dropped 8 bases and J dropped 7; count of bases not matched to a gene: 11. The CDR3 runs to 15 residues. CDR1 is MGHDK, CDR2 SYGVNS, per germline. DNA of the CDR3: TGTGCCAGCCGTACCATGACAGGGTCGAATTCACCCCTCCACTTT. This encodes CASRTMTGSNSPLHF.

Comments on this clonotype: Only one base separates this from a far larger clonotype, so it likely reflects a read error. The chain's CDR3 is CASRLGQGNTGELFF. The DNA for the CDR3 is TGTGCCAGCAGATTAGGACAGGGGAACACCGGGGAGCTGTTTTTT. J is TRBJ2-2 and V is TRBV12-3 or TRBV12-4; 8 nucleotides match TRBD1. This CDR3 comprises 15 residues.

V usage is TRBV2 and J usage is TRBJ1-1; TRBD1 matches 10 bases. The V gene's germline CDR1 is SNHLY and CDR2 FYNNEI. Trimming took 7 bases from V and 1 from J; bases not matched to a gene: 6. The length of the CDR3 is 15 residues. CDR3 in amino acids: CASIGTGVWNTEAFF. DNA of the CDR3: TGTGCCAGCATCGGGACAGGGGTCTGGAACACTGAAGCTTTCTTT.

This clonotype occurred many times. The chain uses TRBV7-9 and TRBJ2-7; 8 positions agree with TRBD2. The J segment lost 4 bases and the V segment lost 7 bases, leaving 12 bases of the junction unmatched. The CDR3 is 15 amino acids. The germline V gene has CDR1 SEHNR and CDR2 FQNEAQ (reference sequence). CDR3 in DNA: TGTGCCAGCACCCCAACGGGGGGGCCACCTTACGAGCAGTACTTC. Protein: CASTPTGGPPYEQYF.

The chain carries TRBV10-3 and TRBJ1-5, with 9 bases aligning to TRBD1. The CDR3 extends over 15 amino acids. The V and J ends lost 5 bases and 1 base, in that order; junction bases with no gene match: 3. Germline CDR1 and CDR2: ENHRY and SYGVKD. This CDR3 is CAISTDRGSNQPQHF. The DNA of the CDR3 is TGTGCCATCAGTACGGACAGGGGAAGCAATCAGCCCCAGCATTTT.

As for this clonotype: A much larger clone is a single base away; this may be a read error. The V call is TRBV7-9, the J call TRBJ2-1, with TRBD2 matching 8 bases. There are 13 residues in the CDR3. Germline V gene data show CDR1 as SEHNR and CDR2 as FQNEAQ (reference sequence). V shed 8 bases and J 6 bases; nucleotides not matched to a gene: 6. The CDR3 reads CASGPGTSNEQFF. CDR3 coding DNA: TGTGCCAGCGGCCCCGGGACTAGCAATGAGCAGTTCTTC.

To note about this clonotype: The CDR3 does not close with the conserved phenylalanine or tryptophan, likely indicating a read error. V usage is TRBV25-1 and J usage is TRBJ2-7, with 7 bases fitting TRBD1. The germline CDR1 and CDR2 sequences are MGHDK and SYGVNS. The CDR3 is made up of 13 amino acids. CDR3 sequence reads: CVSSDRDTYEQYL. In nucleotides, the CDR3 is TGTGTCAGCAGTGACAGGGATACCTACGAGCAGTACCTC.

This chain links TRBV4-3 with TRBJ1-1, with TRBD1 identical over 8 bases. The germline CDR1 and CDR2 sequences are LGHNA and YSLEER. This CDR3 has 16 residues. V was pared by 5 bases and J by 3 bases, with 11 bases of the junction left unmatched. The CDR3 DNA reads TGCGCCAGCAGCACCCGACAGGGGATAACGGACACTGAAGCTTTCTTT. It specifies CASSTRQGITDTEAFF.

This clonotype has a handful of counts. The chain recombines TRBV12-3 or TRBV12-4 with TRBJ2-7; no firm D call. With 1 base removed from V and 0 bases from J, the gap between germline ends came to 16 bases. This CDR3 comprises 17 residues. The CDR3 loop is CASSLGFPRVSSYEQYF. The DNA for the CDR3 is TGTGCCAGCAGTTTAGGTTTCCCCCGGGTTTCCTCCTACGAGCAGTACTTC.

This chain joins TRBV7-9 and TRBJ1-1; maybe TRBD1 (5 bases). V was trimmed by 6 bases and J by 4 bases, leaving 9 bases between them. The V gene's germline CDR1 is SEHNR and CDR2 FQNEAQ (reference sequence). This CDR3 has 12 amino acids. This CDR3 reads CASSGTSTEAFF. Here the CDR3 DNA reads TGTGCCAGCAGTGGGACTAGCACTGAAGCTTTCTTT.

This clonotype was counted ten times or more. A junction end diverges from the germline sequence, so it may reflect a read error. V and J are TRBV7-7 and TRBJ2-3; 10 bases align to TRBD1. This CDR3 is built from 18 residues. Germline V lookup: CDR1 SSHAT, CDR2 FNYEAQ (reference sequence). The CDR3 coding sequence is TGTGCTAGCAGCCCCCGGCGGGACAGGGGAACCGGCACAGATACGCAGTATTTT. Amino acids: CASSPRRDRGTGTDTQYF.